This entry is about one T cell receptor (beta chain). The data are from a study of T-cell reconstitution after alpha-beta-depleted transplantation in children. Unique molecular identifiers were built into the TCRbeta library. MiXCR, run by TCRdb on the PCR reads, gives a single entry per CDR3 protein. The sample comprises about 190,000 distinct CDR3 sequences, around 6.8% of which are singletons, and approximately 2.9% rests with the top ten. Germline V lookup: CDR1 SQVTM, CDR2 ANQGSEA. V dropped 1 base and J dropped 2; count of bases not matched to a gene: 9. The CDR3 contains 19 residues. Sequences were derived from PBMCs from the stem cell graft donor, sampled from the stem cell graft. The chain links TRBV29-1 to TRBJ2-1, with 15 bases aligning to TRBD2. The TCR was taken from a human donor who donated a stem cell graft to a child with Wiskott-Aldrich syndrome. CDR3 protein: CSVEGWGTSGRNTYNEQFF. The CDR3 DNA is TGCAGCGTTGAAGGATGGGGGACTAGCGGGAGGAACACCTACAATGAGCAGTTCTTC.